The source of this T cell receptor beta chain is a study of control samples from healthy donors and cancer patients (TCRdb year 2020). V and J are truncated by 1 base and 5 bases respectively, leaving an intervening sequence of 12 bases. Inclusive of the bounding cysteine and phenylalanine, the CDR3 is 16 residues long. Left in the record is the CDR3 DNA by itself, 48 bases read in frame from the first base. The CDR1 and CDR2 encoded by the germline V gene are MGHRA and YSYEKL. Note on this clone: Its antigen is currently not known. Within one base of it there is no much larger clone, and no base qualities were kept.

The library was obtained by the immunoSEQ multiplex PCR assay. The table comes from immuneACCESS by way of TCRdb, which keeps in-frame sequences with V and J called. Part of the clones is missing from these tables; in studies checked, under half for an unresolved V gene and the rest for unknown reasons. This sample has approximately 190,000 clones in its table, and about 90% of those were observed once. Of the sample, 1.5% to 2% is held by the ten largest clones. Sequencing input: blood. This receptor was identified in a young man in good health. The rearranged segments are TRBV4-1 and TRBJ1-6, and the D gene may be TRBD1, 5 bases matching. The bases are TGCGCCAGCAGCCAAGGAGGAGGGGCAAATAATTCACCCCTCCACTTT. Translated, this gives CASSQGGGANNSPLHF.